These 16 T cell receptor beta chains share one sample of origin, sequenced in a study of CD8 T cells in ankylosing spondylitis. In TCRdb, the 5' RACE reads were re-called with MiXCR into one record per CDR3 protein. The top ten hold 3.5% of the sample, which has a few hundred thousand distinct CDR3 sequences, 20% to 25% seen once. Sequenced: blood, either unsorted or a sorted T cell fraction (not recorded which). The source of these receptors is a female donor with ankylosing spondylitis or in good health (not recorded which).

This clonotype showed up just a few times. J is TRBJ1-5 and V is TRBV7-2, with D possibly TRBD1 on 6 matching bases. The V end was cut by 2 bases, the J end by 2 bases, with 10 bases between. The CDR3 is made up of 15 amino acids. CDR1 and CDR2 (germline): SGHTA, FQGNSA. The CDR3 DNA follows: TGTGCCAGCAGCTTAACAGGGTCGGGCAATCAGCCCCAGCATTTT. This translates into CASSLTGSGNQPQHF.

This clonotype was counted between two and nine times. This rearrangement joins TRBV4-3 to TRBJ2-7; D is ambiguous. The CDR3 loop spans 14 amino acids. Between the trimmed V and J ends, which lost 2 bases and 5 bases, there was a span of 13 bases. Germline V CDR1 and CDR2: LGHNA, YSLEER. DNA of the CDR3: TGCGCCAGCAGCCAAAGGGTCTCTTCCGACGAGCAGTACTTC. Translated: CASSQRVSSDEQYF.

In this sample, this clonotype turned up many times. The J gene is TRBJ2-1, the V gene TRBV12-3 or TRBV12-4, with D unclear. This CDR3 spans 13 amino acids. With 7 bases removed from V and 2 bases from J, the gap between germline ends came to 9 bases. CDR3 in amino acids: CASTPSPYNEQFF. For the CDR3, the DNA is TGTGCCAGCACCCCCTCCCCCTACAATGAGCAGTTCTTC.

A few counts support this clonotype. The gene calls are TRBV27 and TRBJ2-5, with unresolved D. Trimming stripped 0 bases from V and 3 bases from J, with 11 bases between. This CDR3 contains 15 residues. From germline, CDR1 is MNHEY and CDR2 SMNVEV (reference sequence). This CDR3 is CASSLSALLKETQYF. Written as DNA, the CDR3 is TGTGCCAGCAGTTTATCAGCGCTTCTCAAAGAGACCCAGTACTTC.

This clonotype was seen more than once but under ten times. V gene TRBV7-9 combines with J gene TRBJ2-3; D might be TRBD2 (5 bases). V shed 3 bases and J shed 1 base, with 11 bases lying between them. The CDR3 length is 15 residues. CDR1 SEHNR and CDR2 FQNEAQ come from the germline V gene (reference sequence). CDR3 in amino acids: CASSFGEGGTDTQYF. In nucleotides, the CDR3 is TGTGCCAGCAGCTTCGGAGAGGGTGGCACAGATACGCAGTATTTT.

This clonotype was observed a handful of times. This chain joins TRBV6-5 and TRBJ2-1; a possible D gene is TRBD2 (5 bases). This CDR3 comprises 14 residues. The ends were cut back, 0 bases at V and 10 bases at J, with 13 bases in the middle. CDR1 and CDR2 from the germline V gene are MNHEY and SVGAGI. The CDR3 loop is CASSYSGPSGEQFF. In nucleotides, the CDR3 is TGTGCCAGCAGTTACTCGGGTCCTTCGGGAGAGCAGTTCTTC.

J is TRBJ2-4 and V is TRBV7-9; a possible D gene is TRBD1 (5 bases). The CDR3 is made up of 16 amino acids. Germline CDR1 and CDR2: SEHNR and FQNEAQ (reference sequence). V was clipped by 5 bases and J by 0 bases, with 14 bases between them. CDR3 sequence (DNA): TGTGCCAGCAGCCCTGCTGGGGCAATAGCCAAAAACATTCAGTACTTC. It codes for CASSPAGAIAKNIQYF.

The sample holds a few counts of this clonotype. This chain links TRBV9 with TRBJ2-3; D not resolved. Germline loops: CDR1 SGDLS, CDR2 YYNGEE. V dropped 0 bases and J dropped 2 bases, with 7 bases sitting between them. CDR3 length: 14 amino acids. The CDR3 DNA sequence: TGTGCCAGCAGCGTAGATGCGTTCACAGATACGCAGTATTTT. It translates to CASSVDAFTDTQYF.

This clonotype was seen a handful of times. V usage is TRBV6-5 and J usage is TRBJ2-3, with D tentatively TRBD2 (6 bases). V lost 6 bases, J lost 2 bases, and 12 bases lay in between. The CDR3 is 14 residues long. Germline values: CDR1 MNHEY, CDR2 SVGAGI. In DNA form, the CDR3 reads TGTGCCAGCAGCCGTGCGGGGTTCACAGATACGCAGTATTTT. Translation gives CASSRAGFTDTQYF.

This clonotype was recorded at least ten times. V usage is TRBV20-1 and J usage is TRBJ2-7; D is unresolved. Germline values: CDR1 DFQATT, CDR2 SNEGSKA (reference sequence). Trimming stripped 2 bases from V and 5 bases from J, with 13 bases between. This CDR3 is built from 13 residues. In DNA form, the CDR3 reads TGCAGTGCTAGAATACCCCAAAGGCACGAGCAGTACTTC. Its protein is CSARIPQRHEQYF.

This clonotype was recorded a few times. Being one base from a much bigger clone, this may be a read error. The V gene is TRBV12-3 or TRBV12-4, the J gene TRBJ1-5; D is undetermined. V was pared by 1 base and J by 5 bases, with 3 bases between. The CDR3 is 12 residues long. DNA of the CDR3: TGTGCCAGCAGTTTAGTGTATCAGCCCCAGCATTTT. This gives the protein CASSLVYQPQHF.

In its sample, this clonotype was seen many times. This chain uses TRBV6-1 with TRBJ1-3, with TRBD1 matching 8 bases. The CDR3 has 15 amino acids. J lost 0 bases, V lost 6 bases, and 4 bases had no gene match. Germline assignment: CDR1 MNHNS and CDR2 SASEGT. The CDR3 DNA reads as TGTGCCAGCAGCCGACAGGGGAACTCTGGAAACACCATATATTTT. Protein product: CASSRQGNSGNTIYF.

This clonotype came up a few times. V is TRBV5-1 and J is TRBJ2-7; no definite D call. The ends were cut back, 2 bases at V and 2 bases at J, with 11 bases in the middle. The CDR3 runs 14 residues. Per germline, CDR1 SGHRS and CDR2 YFSETQ. The CDR3 sequence is CASSLIGETYEQYF. The CDR3 DNA is TGCGCCAGCAGCTTAATCGGAGAGACCTACGAGCAGTACTTC.

This clonotype was detected ten times or more. The V call is TRBV12-3 or TRBV12-4, the J call TRBJ2-1, with D possibly being TRBD2 (5 bases). CDR3 length: 11 amino acids. V gave up 3 bases and J gave up 10 bases, with 7 bases separating them. CDR3 sequence reads: CASSFRGEQFF. The CDR3 nucleotides are TGTGCCAGCAGTTTTCGGGGAGAGCAGTTCTTC.

The chain uses TRBV7-2 and TRBJ2-7; D gene ambiguous. The CDR3 runs to 15 residues. The germline V gene has CDR1 SGHTA and CDR2 FQGNSA. V was shortened by 0 bases and J by 2 bases, with 11 bases between the two germline ends. CDR3 bases: TGTGCCAGCAGCTTAGCGGTTTCAGCAACCTACGAGCAGTACTTC. Protein: CASSLAVSATYEQYF. The full variable domain, with the rest looked up from reference TRBV7-2 and TRBJ2-7, is GAGVSQSPSNKVTEKGKDVELRCDPISGHTALYWYRQSLGQGLEFLIYFQGNSAPDKSGLPSDRFSAERTGGSVSTLTIQRTQQEDSAVYLCASSLAVSATYEQYFGPGTRLTVT.

The chain recombines TRBV5-1 with TRBJ2-5; D unresolved. The CDR3 runs to 15 residues. The germline CDR1 and CDR2 sequences are SGHRS and YFSETQ. V shed 0 bases and J shed 0 bases, with 9 bases lying between them. CDR3 loop: CASSLEGRYQETQYF. The DNA of the CDR3 is TGCGCCAGCAGCTTGGAAGGCAGATACCAAGAGACCCAGTACTTC.